This record concerns one T cell receptor beta chain sequence. The table came from immunoSEQ multiplex PCR; TCRdb's copy has only in-frame clones and leaves some out. The sample lists 100,000 or so clones, around 72% occurring once. This sample was taken from a study of blood T cell repertoires in COVID-19. On the study more broadly: The United States, Italy and Spain supplied acute and convalescent COVID-19 samples. PBMCs, B-cell-depleted T cells, or T cells provided the cDNA or gDNA that made up the material.

The clonotype was recovered from an elderly woman with acute or convalescent COVID-19. Material: peripheral blood.

The CDR3 DNA follows: TGTGCCAGCAGTCTACCGGGTCTTTCCTACGAGCAGTACTTC. Amino acids: CASSLPGLSYEQYF. The chain links TRBV6-2 or TRBV6-3 to TRBJ2-7; D unresolved. The CDR3 has 14 residues. Germline values: CDR1 MNHEY, CDR2 SVGEGT. V shed 5 bases and J shed 1 base, with 12 bases lying between them.